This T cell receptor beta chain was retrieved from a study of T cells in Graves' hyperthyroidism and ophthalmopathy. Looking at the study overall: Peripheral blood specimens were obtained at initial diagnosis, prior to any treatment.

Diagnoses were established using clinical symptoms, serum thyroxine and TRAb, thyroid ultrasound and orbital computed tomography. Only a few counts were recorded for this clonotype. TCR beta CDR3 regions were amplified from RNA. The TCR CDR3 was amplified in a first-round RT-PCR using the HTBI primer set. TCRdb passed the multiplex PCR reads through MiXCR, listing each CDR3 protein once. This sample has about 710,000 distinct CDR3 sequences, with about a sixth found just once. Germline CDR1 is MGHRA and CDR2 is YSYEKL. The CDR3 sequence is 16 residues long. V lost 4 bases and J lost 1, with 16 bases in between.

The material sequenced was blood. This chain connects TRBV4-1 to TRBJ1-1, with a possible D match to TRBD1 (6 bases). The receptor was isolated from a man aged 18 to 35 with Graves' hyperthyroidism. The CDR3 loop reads CASSPGGRGGNTEAFF. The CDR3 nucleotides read TGCGCCAGCAGCCCCGGGGGGCGCGGAGGGAACACTGAAGCTTTCTTT.